A single sample is the source of the 14 T cell receptor beta chains below, sequenced in a study of cytomegalovirus exposure and HLA in healthy donors. PCR primers comprised 60 Vbeta and 13 Jbeta primers. Only in-frame clones appear in the TCRdb table, and some are missing; sequencing was by immunoSEQ multiplex PCR. The sample shows over 200,000 clones, 70% to 85% of them seen only once. The source material was PBMCs. These receptor sequences come from a woman in her thirties or forties in good health and CMV-seronegative.

V and J are TRBV7-9 and TRBJ2-3; 9 bases match TRBD1. CDR1 is SEHNR, CDR2 FQNEAQ, per germline (reference sequence). The CDR3 runs 16 residues. The V and J ends lost 1 base and 4 bases, in that order; junction bases with no gene match: 6. The CDR3 is CASSLDGQGTADTQYF. In nucleotides, the CDR3 is TGTGCCAGCAGCTTAGATGGACAGGGGACGGCAGATACGCAGTATTTT. The variable domain in full, with the rest retrieved from reference TRBV7-9 and TRBJ2-3, is DTGVSQNPRHKITKRGQNVTFRCDPISEHNRLYWYRQTLGQGPEFLTYFQNEAQLEKSRLLSDRFSAERPKGSFSTLEIQRTEQGDSAMYLCASSLDGQGTADTQYFGPGTRLTVL.

This chain joins TRBV2 and TRBJ2-5; no clear D gene. The J call could be wrong; TRBJ2-7 is a better fit for the DNA end. The CDR3 consists of 11 residues. Germline CDR1 is SNHLY and CDR2 is FYNNEI. The chain's CDR3 is CASTLEYEQYF. CDR3 DNA: TGTGCCAGCACCTTGGAGTACGAGCAGTACTTC.

This chain links TRBV30 with TRBJ2-7, with D unresolved. Germline V gives CDR1 GTSNPN, CDR2 SVGIG (reference sequence). The V and J ends lost 3 bases and 1 base respectively, with 4 bases between them. The CDR3 covers 11 residues. The CDR3 protein is CAWSGSYEQYF. CDR3 sequence (DNA): TGTGCCTGGAGCGGGTCCTACGAGCAGTACTTC.

V is TRBV27 and J is TRBJ2-4; tentative D call: TRBD2 (5 bases). With 0 bases removed from V and 6 bases from J, the gap between germline ends came to 12 bases. This CDR3 is built from 15 residues. The germline V gene encodes CDR1 MNHEY and CDR2 SMNVEV (reference sequence). For the CDR3, the DNA is TGTGCCAGCAGTTTATCGCGGGTGGTTGGAAACATTCAGTACTTC. Translation: CASSLSRVVGNIQYF.

The chain is built from TRBV9 and TRBJ2-6; 9 bases line up with TRBD2. This CDR3 has 20 amino acids. V gave up 1 base and J gave up 0 bases; unmatched junction bases: 11. Germline CDR1 is SGDLS and CDR2 is YYNGEE. The CDR3 DNA reads as TGTGCCAGCAGCGTAACCGCGGGGGGGAACGTCTACTCTGGGGCCAACGTCCTGACTTTC. It yields the protein CASSVTAGGNVYSGANVLTF.

In this sample, this clone turned up once. J is TRBJ2-3 and V is TRBV11-3; TRBD2 is a possible D gene (6 bases). CDR3 length equals 13 residues. Per germline, CDR1 SGHNT and CDR2 YENEEA. The V end lost 7 bases, the J end lost 6 bases, and 14 bases lay between the germline ends. CDR3 protein: CASTQGRGDTQYF. In DNA, the CDR3 is TGTGCCAGCACCCAAGGCCGGGGGGATACGCAGTATTTT.

This chain joins TRBV19 and TRBJ1-2, with D maybe TRBD1 (5 bases). V was shortened by 1 base and J by 7 bases, with 13 bases between the two germline ends. In germline, CDR1 is LNHDA, CDR2 SQIVND (reference sequence). The CDR3 has 14 amino acids. The CDR3 is CASSIGRDRLGYTF. The CDR3 nucleotides read TGTGCCAGTAGTATAGGCAGGGATCGGCTTGGCTACACCTTC.

The gene calls are TRBV5-1 and TRBJ2-7; TRBD1 agrees at 10 bases. The germline gives CDR1 SGHRS, CDR2 YFSETQ. With V trimmed by 4 bases and J by 2 bases, 3 bases remained unmatched. The CDR3 length is 14 residues. In DNA, the CDR3 is TGCGCCAGCAGCGATGGACAGGGGGCCTACGAGCAGTACTTC. Amino acid sequence: CASSDGQGAYEQYF.

The chain is built from TRBV5-6 and TRBJ1-5; D is undetermined. The CDR3 consists of 15 residues. Trimming stripped 0 bases from V and 5 bases from J, with 12 bases between. Germline CDR1 is SGHDT and CDR2 is YYEEEE. The CDR3 here is CASSLAGGRDQPQHF. CDR3 DNA: TGTGCCAGCAGCTTGGCCGGAGGGCGAGATCAGCCCCAGCATTTT.

The chain uses TRBV9 and TRBJ2-5; 9 bases are a match to TRBD2. CDR3 size: 14 residues. After removal of 2 bases from V and 4 bases from J, the junction contained 3 bases not matched to a gene. CDR1 and CDR2 (germline): SGDLS, YYNGEE. Here the CDR3 DNA reads TGTGCCAGCAGCGTTGGGACTAGCACAGAGACCCAGTACTTC. Amino acid sequence: CASSVGTSTETQYF.

The chain carries TRBV7-9 and TRBJ2-1; 12 nucleotides align to TRBD2. The V segment lost 2 bases and the J segment 5 bases; nucleotides outside the gene matches: 7. This CDR3 spans 17 amino acids. Germline assignment: CDR1 SEHNR and CDR2 FQNEAQ (reference sequence). The CDR3 reads CASSLLLTSGGNNEQFF. CDR3 DNA sequence: TGTGCCAGCAGCTTATTACTTACTAGCGGGGGGAACAATGAGCAGTTCTTC.

V is TRBV6-6 and J is TRBJ2-1; D is perhaps TRBD1 (6 bases). Germline V gives CDR1 MNHNY, CDR2 SVGAGI (reference sequence). V lost 0 bases to trimming and J lost 7 bases, with 10 bases between them. The CDR3 has 14 amino acids. The CDR3, as DNA: TGTGCCAGCAGTTACTCGGGACACGTTAATGAGCAGTTCTTC. Protein: CASSYSGHVNEQFF.

The rearrangement uses TRBV5-6 and TRBJ2-1; a weak D match, TRBD1 (6 bases). The germline V gene has CDR1 SGHDT and CDR2 YYEEEE. CDR3 length: 13 amino acids. The V gene lost 2 bases and the J gene lost 7 bases, with 10 bases spanning the gap. The CDR3 region has the DNA TGTGCCAGCAGCTTCAGGGGTGTGAATGAGCAGTTCTTC. This translates into CASSFRGVNEQFF.

The rearrangement uses TRBV6-6 and TRBJ1-3; no reliable D call. This CDR3 is built from 13 residues. V lost 4 bases and J lost 2, with 6 bases in between. Germline V gene sequence: CDR1 MNHNY, CDR2 SVGAGI (reference sequence). CDR3 sequence reads: CASSSTTGNTIYF. For the CDR3, the DNA is TGTGCCAGCAGTTCCACAACTGGAAACACCATATATTTT.